What follows is one TCR beta chain and its context. No antigen is known for it. The data were obtained in a study of T cells in narcolepsy. On the study more broadly: Healthy controls were enrolled alongside patients with narcolepsy type 1 or type 2.

Study-wide points: Blood of same and different patients, but not healthy controls, reportedly held recurring autoreactive clonotypes. Some memory CD4+ repertoires had no autoreactive clone sequences.

Method: immunoSEQ multiplex PCR; TCRdb's copy keeps in-frame clones and lacks some. The data hold roughly 34,000 clones, with less than 85% observed a single time. V trimming: 6 bases; J trimming: 9 bases; junction bases outside the gene matches: 6. The length of the CDR3 is 13 residues. Germline V gives CDR1 ENHRY, CDR2 SYGVKD. The chain links TRBV10-3 to TRBJ2-3; 10 bases map to TRBD2. This clonotype originated in a human donor with narcolepsy. Sequences were obtained from CD45RA- memory CD4+ T cells from PBMCs. The CDR3 coding sequence is TGTGCCATCAGCCGAGCGGGGGGGATGACGCAGTATTTT. It yields the protein CAISRAGGMTQYF.